The 9 T cell receptor beta chains below all came from one sample that was sequenced in a study of T cells after yellow fever vaccination. MiXCR was run by TCRdb on the 5' RACE reads, yielding one entry per CDR3 protein. The data show fewer than 150,000 distinct CDR3 sequences, with 7.7% seen just once and about 0.73% held by the top ten. Material: CD4+ T cells sorted from PBMCs, obtained 5 days after the yellow fever booster vaccination. The receptors come from a man aged 25-40 years who received the YFV17D yellow fever vaccine.

In its sample, this clonotype was seen many times. The CDR3 sequence: CSARGSGGAYNEQFF. The CDR3, as DNA: TGCAGTGCTAGAGGGTCAGGGGGCGCGTACAATGAGCAGTTCTTC. The V gene is TRBV20-1, the J gene TRBJ2-1, with 8 bases identical to TRBD1. The V and J ends lost 1 base and 4 bases, in that order; junction bases with no gene match: 6. The germline V gene encodes CDR1 DFQATT and CDR2 SNEGSKA (reference sequence). CDR3 length equals 15 residues.

About this clonotype: This may come from a read error, since a much larger clone is one base off. The CDR3 bases are TGTGCCAGCAGCCAAGGGCTTGGTTCTAGCGGGGGCAAAGATACGCAGTATTTT. Its protein is CASSQGLGSSGGKDTQYF. V is TRBV4-2 and J is TRBJ2-3, with 10 bases fitting TRBD2. V trimming: 1 base; J trimming: 5 bases; junction bases outside the gene matches: 12. The CDR3 runs to 18 residues. Per germline, CDR1 LGHNA and CDR2 YNFKEQ.

This clonotype was observed many times. Germline is not matched at one junction end, which may reflect a read error. The CDR3 DNA sequence: TGTGCTAGCAGCTTACATGGCAGGGACCCCCAGTACTTC. This translates into CASSLHGRDPQYF. The chain couples TRBV7-7 to TRBJ2-5; D is perhaps TRBD1 or TRBD2 (5 bases each). The CDR3 runs to 13 residues. CDR1 SSHAT and CDR2 FNYEAQ come from the germline V gene (reference sequence).

The CDR3 reads CASTGTFYEQYF. CDR3 in DNA: TGCGCCAGCACTGGGACCTTCTACGAGCAGTACTTC. The V call is TRBV23-1, the J call TRBJ2-7; D is possibly TRBD1 or TRBD2 (5 bases each). TRBV23-1 is treated as an ORF (open reading frame) with a function not yet certain. The V gene lost 7 bases and the J gene lost 3 bases, with 10 bases spanning the gap. The CDR3 loop spans 12 amino acids.

The genes are TRBV5-4 and TRBJ2-6; perhaps TRBD2 as D (6 bases). Germline CDR1 SGHNT, CDR2 YYREEE (reference sequence). The CDR3 has 15 residues. Trimming shortened V by 7 bases and J by 2 bases, and 13 bases separated the two germline ends. The CDR3 DNA reads TGTGCCAGCGGAGGAGGGGTTACTGGGGCCAACGTCCTGACTTTC. Protein sequence: CASGGGVTGANVLTF.

This clonotype was seen repeatedly, ten times or more. The chain combines TRBV6-2 or TRBV6-3 with TRBJ2-1; D uncertain. The CDR3 totals 17 residues. CDR1 is MNHEY and CDR2 is SVGEGT in the germline V gene. V was cut by 8 bases and J by 0 bases, with 20 bases left in between. CDR3 protein: CASDYARMSGSYNEQFF. The DNA for the CDR3 is TGTGCCAGCGATTATGCGCGGATGAGTGGCTCCTACAATGAGCAGTTCTTC.

This clonotype showed up many times. The rearrangement joins TRBV29-1 to TRBJ2-3, with D perhaps matching TRBD2 (5 bases). The germline V gene encodes CDR1 SQVTM and CDR2 ANQGSEA. V was clipped by 7 bases and J by 4 bases, with 21 bases between them. This CDR3 spans 15 amino acids. The CDR3: CSALPSFLGADTQYF. The CDR3 DNA is TGCAGCGCACTTCCTAGCTTTCTCGGGGCAGATACGCAGTATTTT.

This clonotype has a count of ten or more. The chain has TRBV20-1 and TRBJ2-1; D is possibly TRBD1 (5 bases). With 6 bases removed from V and 5 bases from J, the gap between germline ends came to 8 bases. Germline loops: CDR1 DFQATT, CDR2 SNEGSKA (reference sequence). The CDR3 is 11 amino acids. The CDR3 region has the DNA TGCAGTGCCGACAGAAACAATGAGCAGTTCTTC. Protein product: CSADRNNEQFF.

There are many counts of this clonotype. V and J are TRBV24-1 and TRBJ2-5; 12 nucleotides agree with TRBD2. The CDR3 contains 17 residues. CDR1 and CDR2 (germline): KGHDR, SFDVKD. V lost 5 bases to trimming and J lost 4 bases; unmatched junction nucleotides: 10. The CDR3 DNA sequence: TGTGCCACCAGTGTCCTGACTAGCGGGAGTTTCGGAGAGACCCAGTACTTC. This encodes CATSVLTSGSFGETQYF.